This T cell receptor beta chain was sequenced for a study of T cells of healthy individuals. In TCRdb, the 5' RACE reads were re-called with MiXCR into one record per CDR3 protein. The sample lists about 100,000 distinct CDR3 sequences, about 16% seen once, with around 6.4% in the top ten. Trimming shortened V by 4 bases and J by 0 bases, and 7 bases separated the two germline ends. The V gene's germline CDR1 is MDHEN and CDR2 SYDVKM. The CDR3 length is 13 residues. This clonotype was obtained from a human donor in good health. The V gene is TRBV28, the J gene TRBJ2-7; D remains unclear. CDR3 sequence (DNA): TGTGCCAGCAGTTCCCCAGCCTCCTACGAGCAGTACTTC. Translating it yields CASSSPASYEQYF.